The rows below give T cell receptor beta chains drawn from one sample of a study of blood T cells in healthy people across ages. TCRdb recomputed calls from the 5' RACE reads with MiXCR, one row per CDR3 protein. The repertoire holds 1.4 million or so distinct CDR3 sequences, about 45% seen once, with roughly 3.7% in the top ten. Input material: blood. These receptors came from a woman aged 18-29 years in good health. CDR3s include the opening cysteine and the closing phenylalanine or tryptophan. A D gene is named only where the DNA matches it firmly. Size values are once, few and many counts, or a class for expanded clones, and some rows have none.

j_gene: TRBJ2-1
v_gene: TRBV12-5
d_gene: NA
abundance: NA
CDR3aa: CASGLVHFGWYNEQFF
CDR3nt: TGTGCTAGTGGTTTGGTACATTTTGGGTGGTACAATGAGCAGTTCTTC

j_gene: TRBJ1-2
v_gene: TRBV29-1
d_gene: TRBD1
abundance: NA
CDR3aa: CSVERGPEGYGYTF
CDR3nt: TGCAGCGTTGAGAGGGGGCCGGAAGGCTATGGCTACACCTTC

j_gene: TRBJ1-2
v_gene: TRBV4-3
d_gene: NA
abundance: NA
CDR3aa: CASSQGVGSKNYGYTF
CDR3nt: TGCGCCAGCAGCCAAGGGGTAGGATCCAAAAACTATGGCTACACCTTC

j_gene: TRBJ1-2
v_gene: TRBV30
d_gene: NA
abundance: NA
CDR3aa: CAWRDRRGGYTF
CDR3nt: TGTGCCTGGAGGGACCGACGGGGAGGCTACACCTTC

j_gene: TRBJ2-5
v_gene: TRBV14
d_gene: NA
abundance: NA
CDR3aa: CASSRKNPKETQYF
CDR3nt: TGTGCCAGCAGTAGAAAAAATCCGAAAGAGACCCAGTACTTC

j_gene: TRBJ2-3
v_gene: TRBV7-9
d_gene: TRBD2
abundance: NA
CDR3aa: CASSLGWLAGTDTQYF
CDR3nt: TGTGCCAGCAGCTTAGGTTGGCTAGCGGGCACAGATACGCAGTATTTT

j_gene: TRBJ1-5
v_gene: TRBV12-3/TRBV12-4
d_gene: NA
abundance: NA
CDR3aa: CASSSSVFQPQHF
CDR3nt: TGTGCCAGCAGCTCTAGTGTCTTTCAGCCCCAGCATTTT

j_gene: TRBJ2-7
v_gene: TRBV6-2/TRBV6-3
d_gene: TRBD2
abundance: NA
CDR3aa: CASRGRAGVNEQYF
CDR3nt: TGTGCCAGCAGGGGACGAGCGGGAGTCAATGAGCAGTACTTC

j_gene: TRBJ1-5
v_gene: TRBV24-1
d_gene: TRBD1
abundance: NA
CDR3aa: CATSDPRTGFGHQPQHF
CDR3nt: TGTGCCACCAGTGATCCCCGGACAGGGTTTGGTCATCAGCCCCAGCATTTT

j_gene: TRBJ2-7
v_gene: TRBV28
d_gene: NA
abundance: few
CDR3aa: CATVTRGGGYEQYF
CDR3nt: TGTGCCACCGTCACGAGAGGGGGGGGTTACGAGCAGTACTTC

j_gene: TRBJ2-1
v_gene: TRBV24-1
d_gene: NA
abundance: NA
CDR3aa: CATSDLTGLAGSFYNEQFF
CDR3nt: TGTGCCACCAGTGATTTGACGGGTCTCGCCGGGAGTTTTTACAATGAGCAGTTCTTC

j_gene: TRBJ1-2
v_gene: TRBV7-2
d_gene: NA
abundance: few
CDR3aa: CASSLARGHTF
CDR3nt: TGTGCCAGCAGCTTAGCCCGTGGTCACACCTTC

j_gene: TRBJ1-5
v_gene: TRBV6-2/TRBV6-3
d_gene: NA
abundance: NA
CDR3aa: CASTYGADRGNQPQHF
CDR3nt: TGTGCCAGCACTTACGGGGCCGATCGGGGCAATCAGCCCCAGCATTTT

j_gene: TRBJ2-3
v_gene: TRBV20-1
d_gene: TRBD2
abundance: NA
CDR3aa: CSAHRGGGRDTQYF
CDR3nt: TGCAGTGCCCACCGTGGGGGGGGTCGAGATACGCAGTATTTT

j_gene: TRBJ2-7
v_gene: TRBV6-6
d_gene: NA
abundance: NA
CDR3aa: CASSYSAGSSYNEQYF
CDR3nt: TGTGCCAGCAGTTACTCTGCGGGCAGCTCCTACAATGAGCAGTACTTC

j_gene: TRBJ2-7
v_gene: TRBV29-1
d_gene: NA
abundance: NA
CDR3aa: CSVDKGNEQYF
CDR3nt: TGCAGCGTTGATAAGGGGAACGAGCAGTACTTC

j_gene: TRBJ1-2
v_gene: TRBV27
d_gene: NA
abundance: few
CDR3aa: CASSADVSSLDGYTF
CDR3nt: TGTGCCAGCAGCGCCGACGTGAGCTCTCTCGATGGCTACACCTTC

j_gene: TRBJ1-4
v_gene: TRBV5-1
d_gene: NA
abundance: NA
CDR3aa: CASSPDQGMGEKLFF
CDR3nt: TGCGCCAGCAGCCCGGATCAGGGTATGGGTGAAAAACTGTTTTTT

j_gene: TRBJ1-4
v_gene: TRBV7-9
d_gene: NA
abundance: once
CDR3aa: CASSLERGILFF
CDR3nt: TGTGCCAGCAGCTTAGAAAGGGGGATACTGTTTTTT

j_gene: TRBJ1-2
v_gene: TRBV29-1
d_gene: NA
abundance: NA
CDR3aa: CSVFRTTGYTF
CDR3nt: TGCAGCGTTTTTCGGACCACTGGCTACACCTTC

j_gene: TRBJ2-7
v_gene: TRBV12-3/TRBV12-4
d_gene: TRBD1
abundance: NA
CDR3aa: CASGSTGDVTYEQYF
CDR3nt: TGTGCCAGCGGTTCGACAGGGGACGTGACCTACGAGCAGTACTTC

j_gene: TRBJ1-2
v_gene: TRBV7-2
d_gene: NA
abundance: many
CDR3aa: CASSPQANYGYTF
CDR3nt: TGTGCCAGCAGCCCCCAAGCTAACTATGGCTACACCTTC

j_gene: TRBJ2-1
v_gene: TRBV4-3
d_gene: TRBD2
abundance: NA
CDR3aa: CASSQKGRTSGHNEQFF
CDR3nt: TGCGCCAGCAGCCAAAAGGGGCGCACTAGCGGTCACAATGAGCAGTTCTTC

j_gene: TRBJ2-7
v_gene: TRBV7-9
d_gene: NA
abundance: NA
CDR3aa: CASSSPTGDYYNEQYF
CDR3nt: TGTGCCAGCAGCTCGCCGACAGGTGACTATTACAATGAGCAGTACTTC

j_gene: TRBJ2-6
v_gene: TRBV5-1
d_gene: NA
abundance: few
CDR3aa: CASVGTGANVLTF
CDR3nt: TGCGCCAGCGTGGGGACTGGGGCCAACGTCCTGACTTTC

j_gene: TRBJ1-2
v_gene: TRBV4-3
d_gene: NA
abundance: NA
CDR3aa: CASSQEYYGYTF
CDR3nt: TGCGCCAGCAGCCAAGAATACTATGGCTACACCTTC

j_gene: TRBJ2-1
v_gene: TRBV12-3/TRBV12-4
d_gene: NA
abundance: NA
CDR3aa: CASDLSGHEQFF
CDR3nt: TGTGCCAGCGACTTGAGCGGGCATGAGCAGTTCTTC

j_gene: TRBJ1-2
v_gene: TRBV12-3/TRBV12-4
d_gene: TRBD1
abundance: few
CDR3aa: CASSNARGRGYTF
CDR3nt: TGTGCCAGCAGTAACGCCAGGGGGCGAGGCTACACCTTC

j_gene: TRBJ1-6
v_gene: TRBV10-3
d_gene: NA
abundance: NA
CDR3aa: CAPFPLHF
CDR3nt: TGTGCCCCTTTCCCCCTCCACTTT

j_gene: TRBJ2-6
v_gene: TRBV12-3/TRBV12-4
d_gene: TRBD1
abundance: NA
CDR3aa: CASSPQGAAGANVLTF
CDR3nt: TGTGCCAGCAGTCCGCAGGGGGCTGCTGGGGCCAACGTCCTGACTTTC

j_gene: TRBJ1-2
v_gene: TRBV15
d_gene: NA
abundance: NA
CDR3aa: CATSRAGTTFYTF
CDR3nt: TGTGCCACCAGCAGAGCCGGGACGACCTTCTACACCTTC

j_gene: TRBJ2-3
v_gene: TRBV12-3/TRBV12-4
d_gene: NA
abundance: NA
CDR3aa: CASSLDGCSDAQYF
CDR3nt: TGTGCCAGCAGTTTAGATGGCTGCTCAGATGCGCAGTATTTT

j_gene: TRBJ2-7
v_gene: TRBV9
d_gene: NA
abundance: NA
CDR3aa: CASSLGHTSNEQYF
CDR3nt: TGTGCCAGCAGCTTGGGACACACCTCCAACGAGCAGTACTTC

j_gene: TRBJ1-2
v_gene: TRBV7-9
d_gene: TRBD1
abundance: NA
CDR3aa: CASSYPQGGSDGYTF
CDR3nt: TGTGCCAGCAGCTACCCACAGGGGGGCAGCGATGGCTACACCTTC

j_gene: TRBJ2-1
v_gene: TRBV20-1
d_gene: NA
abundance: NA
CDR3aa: CSVGQGNNEQFF
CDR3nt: TGCAGTGTTGGGCAGGGAAACAATGAGCAGTTCTTC

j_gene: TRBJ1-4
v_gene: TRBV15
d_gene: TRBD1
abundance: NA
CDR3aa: CATSRDREGEKLFF
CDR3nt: TGTGCCACCAGCAGGGACAGGGAAGGCGAAAAACTGTTTTTT

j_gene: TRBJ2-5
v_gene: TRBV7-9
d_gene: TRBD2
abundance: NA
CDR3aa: CASTIGLAGPQETQYF
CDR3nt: TGTGCCAGCACCATCGGACTAGCGGGTCCTCAAGAGACCCAGTACTTC

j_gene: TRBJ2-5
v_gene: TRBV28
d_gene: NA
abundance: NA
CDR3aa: CASKKGTPETQYF
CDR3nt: TGTGCCAGTAAAAAAGGCACCCCAGAGACCCAGTACTTC

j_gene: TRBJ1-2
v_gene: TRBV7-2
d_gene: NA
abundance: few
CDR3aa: CASSSTTTGSGGYTF
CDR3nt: TGTGCCAGCAGCTCGACCACTACAGGGTCGGGTGGCTACACCTTC

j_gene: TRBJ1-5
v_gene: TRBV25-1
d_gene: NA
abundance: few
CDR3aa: CASSDHTQDQPQHF
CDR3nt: TGTGCCAGCAGTGACCACACACAGGATCAGCCCCAGCATTTT

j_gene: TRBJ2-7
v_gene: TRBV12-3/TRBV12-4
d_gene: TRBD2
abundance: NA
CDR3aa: CASSRTSGGAQYF
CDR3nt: TGTGCCAGCAGCCGGACTAGCGGGGGGGCCCAGTACTTC

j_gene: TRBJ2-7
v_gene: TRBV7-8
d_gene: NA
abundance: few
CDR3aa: CASSLAPLDYEQYF
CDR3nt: TGTGCCAGCAGCTTAGCTCCACTAGACTACGAGCAGTACTTC

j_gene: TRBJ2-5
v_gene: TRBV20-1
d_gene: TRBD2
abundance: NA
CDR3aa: CSATAGRVRETQYF
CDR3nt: TGCAGTGCAACAGCGGGGAGAGTGCGAGAGACCCAGTACTTC

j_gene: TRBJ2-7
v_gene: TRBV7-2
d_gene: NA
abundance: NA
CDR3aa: CASSLTIPSTGPHEQYF
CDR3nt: TGTGCCAGCAGCCTAACTATCCCTTCGACAGGCCCGCATGAGCAGTACTTC

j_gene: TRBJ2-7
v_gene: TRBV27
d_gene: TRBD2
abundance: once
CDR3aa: CASSLLAGITYEQYF
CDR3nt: TGTGCCAGCAGTTTACTAGCGGGGATAACCTACGAGCAGTACTTC

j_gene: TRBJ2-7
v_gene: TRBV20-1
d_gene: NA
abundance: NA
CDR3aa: CSATGGAYNEQYF
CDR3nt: TGCAGTGCTACAGGGGGGGCCTACAATGAGCAGTACTTC

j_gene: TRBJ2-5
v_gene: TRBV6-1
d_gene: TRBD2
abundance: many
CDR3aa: CASSEAGGTQETQYF
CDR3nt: TGTGCCAGCAGTGAAGCCGGGGGGACCCAAGAGACCCAGTACTTC

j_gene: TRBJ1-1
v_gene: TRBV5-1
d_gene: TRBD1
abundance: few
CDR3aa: CASSAVRGGATEAFF
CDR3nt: TGCGCCAGCAGCGCCGTGCGAGGGGGCGCGACTGAAGCTTTCTTT

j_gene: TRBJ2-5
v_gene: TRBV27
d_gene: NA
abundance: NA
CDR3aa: CASSLRGAEETQYF
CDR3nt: TGTGCCAGCAGTTTACGAGGGGCCGAGGAGACCCAGTACTTC

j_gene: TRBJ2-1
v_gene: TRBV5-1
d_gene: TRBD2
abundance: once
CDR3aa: CASSLVPAWPAGGSYNEQFF
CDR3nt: TGCGCCAGCAGCTTGGTACCTGCTTGGCCGGCGGGGGGATCCTACAATGAGCAGTTCTTC

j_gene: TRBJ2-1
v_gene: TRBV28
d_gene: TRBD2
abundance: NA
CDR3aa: CASSPPGLAHNEQFF
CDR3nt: TGTGCCAGCAGTCCCCCCGGACTAGCACACAATGAGCAGTTCTTC

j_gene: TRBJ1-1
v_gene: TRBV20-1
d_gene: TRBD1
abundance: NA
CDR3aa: CSARTGGVEAFF
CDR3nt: TGCAGTGCTCGGACAGGGGGGGTTGAAGCTTTCTTT

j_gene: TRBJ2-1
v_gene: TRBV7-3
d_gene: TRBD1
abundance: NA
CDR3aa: CASSLGQGVEQFF
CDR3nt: TGTGCCAGCAGCTTAGGACAGGGGGTTGAGCAGTTCTTC